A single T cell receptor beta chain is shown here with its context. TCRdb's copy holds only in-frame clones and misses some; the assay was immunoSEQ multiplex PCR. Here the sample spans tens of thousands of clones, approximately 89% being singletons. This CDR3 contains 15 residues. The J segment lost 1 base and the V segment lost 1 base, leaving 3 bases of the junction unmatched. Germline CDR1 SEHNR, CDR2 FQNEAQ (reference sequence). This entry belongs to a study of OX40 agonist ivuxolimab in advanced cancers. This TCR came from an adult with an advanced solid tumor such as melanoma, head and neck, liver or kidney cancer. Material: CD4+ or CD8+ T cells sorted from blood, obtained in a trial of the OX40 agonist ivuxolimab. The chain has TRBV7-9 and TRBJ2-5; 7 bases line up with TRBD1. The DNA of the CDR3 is TGTGCCAGCAGCTTAGGGGACAGCTCCCAAGAGACCCAGTACTTC. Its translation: CASSLGDSSQETQYF.